This T cell receptor (beta chain) was retrieved from a study of regulatory T cells in long-lasting Graves disease. Overall study findings and caveats: Clonotypes that were public and shared totalled approximately 3,000 in persistent patients versus approximately 970 in new patients. Among samples with persistent disease, TRBV28, TRBJ1-2 and TRBJ2-5 were favored.

Time point given: newly diagnosed GD, antithyroid drugs for less than 3 months. After RNA was extracted from PBMCs, the TCR library was made from it. The CDR3 has 17 amino acids. Germline V gene lookup returns CDR1 MNHEY and CDR2 SVGEGT. Trimming removed 4 bases from V and 7 bases from J; junction bases left unmatched: 12. This clonotype occurred many times. Its antigen is not known. Library construction for TCR beta used iRepertoire HTBI primers and Arm-PCR of CDR3 regions. TCRdb reprocessed the multiplex PCR reads with MiXCR, giving one entry per CDR3 protein. The sample records around 470,000 distinct CDR3 sequences, around 15% being singletons. This sample also appeared in a second study, on T cells in Graves' hyperthyroidism and ophthalmopathy. This second study says: A lack of ophthalmopathy progression within 18 months defined stable Graves' hyperthyroidism.

This sample comprised peripheral blood mononuclear cells (PBMCs), obtained at new diagnosis, from a patient treated with antithyroid drugs. The source of this sequence is a woman between 45 and 65 years old with Graves disease. The chain employs TRBV6-2 or TRBV6-3 and TRBJ1-5; TRBD1 agrees at 11 bases. CDR3 loop: CASSSSGTGGSKQPQHF. CDR3 in DNA: TGTGCCAGCAGTTCTTCCGGGACAGGGGGATCGAAGCAGCCCCAGCATTTT.